These T cell receptor beta chains were read from a single sample in a study of cytomegalovirus exposure and HLA in healthy donors. The protocol was immunoSEQ multiplex PCR, while the TCRdb copy is restricted to in-frame clones and leaves out a portion. The sample includes around 160,000 clones, around 67% seen only once; the top ten take 1.5% to 2%. The sequenced material came from PBMCs. These TCRs come from a woman aged 18-29 years in good health and CMV-seronegative. CDR3s include the opening cysteine and the closing phenylalanine or tryptophan. Each record gives: clone size, J gene, D gene, V gene, CDR3 protein, CDR3 DNA. D genes are given only for firm matches. Where a row states a size, it is once, few, many or the class of an expanded clone; other rows omit it.

clone size: few
J gene: TRBJ1-2
D gene: TRBD1
V gene: TRBV7-9
CDR3 protein: CASRLTGGPNYGYTF
CDR3 DNA: TGTGCCAGCAGACTCACAGGGGGCCCTAACTATGGCTACACCTTC

clone size: NA
J gene: TRBJ1-1
D gene: NA
V gene: TRBV7-3
CDR3 protein: CASSRTENTEAFF
CDR3 DNA: TGTGCCAGCAGCCGGACAGAGAACACTGAAGCTTTCTTT

clone size: NA
J gene: TRBJ2-4
D gene: TRBD2
V gene: TRBV30
CDR3 protein: CAWSAGLADIQYF
CDR3 DNA: TGTGCCTGGAGTGCGGGACTAGCGGACATTCAGTACTTC

clone size: NA
J gene: TRBJ2-1
D gene: TRBD1
V gene: TRBV7-8
CDR3 protein: CASRNRGPHNEQFF
CDR3 DNA: TGTGCCAGCAGGAACAGGGGACCACACAATGAGCAGTTCTTC

clone size: few
J gene: TRBJ1-5
D gene: NA
V gene: TRBV4-1
CDR3 protein: CASSQDRNQPQHF
CDR3 DNA: TGCGCCAGCAGCCAAGACAGAAATCAGCCCCAGCATTTT

clone size: once
J gene: TRBJ1-5
D gene: NA
V gene: TRBV7-8
CDR3 protein: CASSGTNSNQPQHF
CDR3 DNA: TGTGCCAGCAGCGGGACAAATAGCAATCAGCCCCAGCATTTT

clone size: NA
J gene: TRBJ1-1
D gene: TRBD1
V gene: TRBV7-2
CDR3 protein: CASSLDRGTEAFF
CDR3 DNA: TGTGCCAGCAGCCTGGACAGGGGGACTGAAGCTTTCTTT

clone size: NA
J gene: TRBJ2-1
D gene: TRBD2
V gene: TRBV6-5
CDR3 protein: CASSYLGEGPNEQFF
CDR3 DNA: TGTGCCAGCAGTTACTTGGGGGAGGGCCCCAATGAGCAGTTCTTC

clone size: once
J gene: TRBJ2-5
D gene: TRBD2
V gene: TRBV10-3
CDR3 protein: CAIRGLAGETQYF
CDR3 DNA: TGTGCCATCAGGGGACTAGCGGGGGAGACCCAGTACTTC

clone size: NA
J gene: TRBJ2-1
D gene: TRBD1
V gene: TRBV19
CDR3 protein: CASSIPTGLVFEQFF
CDR3 DNA: TGTGCCAGTAGTATACCGACAGGGCTGGTATTTGAGCAGTTCTTC

clone size: NA
J gene: TRBJ2-5
D gene: NA
V gene: TRBV5-1
CDR3 protein: CASSLAPGLQETQYF
CDR3 DNA: TGCGCCAGCAGCTTGGCACCGGGACTCCAAGAGACCCAGTACTTC